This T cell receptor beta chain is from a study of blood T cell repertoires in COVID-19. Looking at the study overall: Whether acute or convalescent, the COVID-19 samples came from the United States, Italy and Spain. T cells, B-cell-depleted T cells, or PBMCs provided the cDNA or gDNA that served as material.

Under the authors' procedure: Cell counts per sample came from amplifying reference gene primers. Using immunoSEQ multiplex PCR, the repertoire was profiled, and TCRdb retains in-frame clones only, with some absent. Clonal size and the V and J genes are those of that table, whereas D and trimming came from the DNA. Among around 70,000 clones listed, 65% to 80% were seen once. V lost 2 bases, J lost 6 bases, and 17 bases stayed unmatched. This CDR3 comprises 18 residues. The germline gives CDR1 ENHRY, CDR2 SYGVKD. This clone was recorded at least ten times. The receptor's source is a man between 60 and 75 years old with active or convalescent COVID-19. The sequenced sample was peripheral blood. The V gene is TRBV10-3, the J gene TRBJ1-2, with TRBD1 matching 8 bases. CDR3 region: CAISETRQGNGENNGYTF. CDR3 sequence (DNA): TGTGCCATCAGTGAGACCCGACAGGGGAATGGGGAAAATAATGGCTACACCTTC.